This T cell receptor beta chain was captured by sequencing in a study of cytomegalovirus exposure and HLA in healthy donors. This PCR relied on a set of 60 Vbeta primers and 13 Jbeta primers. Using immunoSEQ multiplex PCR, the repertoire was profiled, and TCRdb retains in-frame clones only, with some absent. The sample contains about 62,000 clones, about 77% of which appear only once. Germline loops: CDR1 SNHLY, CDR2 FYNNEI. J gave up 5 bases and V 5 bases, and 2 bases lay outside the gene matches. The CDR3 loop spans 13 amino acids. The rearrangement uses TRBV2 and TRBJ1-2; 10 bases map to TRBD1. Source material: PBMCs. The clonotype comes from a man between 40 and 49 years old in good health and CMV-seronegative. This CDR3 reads CASSRTGGYGYTF. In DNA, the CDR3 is TGTGCCAGCAGTAGGACAGGGGGGTATGGCTACACCTTC. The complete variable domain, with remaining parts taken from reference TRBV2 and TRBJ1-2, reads EPEVTQTPSHQVTQMGQEVILRCVPISNHLYFYWYRQILGQKVEFLVSFYNNEISEKSEIFDDQFSVERPDGSNFTLKIRSTKLEDSAMYFCASSRTGGYGYTFGSGTRLTVV.